The entry below gives a single T cell receptor beta chain sequence along with its context. The sample belongs to a study of blood T cells in healthy people across ages. The length of the CDR3 is 14 residues. V was clipped by 5 bases and J by 5 bases; unmatched bases: 7. With a J-beta primer mix and a sample-barcoded 5' primer, a second PCR ran about 7 to 11 cycles. TCRdb re-derived calls from the 5' RACE reads in MiXCR, one entry per CDR3 protein. Found here are approximately 600,000 distinct CDR3 sequences, 58% of them singletons; the top ten hold over 30%. The chain has TRBV12-3 or TRBV12-4 and TRBJ2-5; TRBD1 agrees at 8 bases. The clonotype comes from a man in his 60s in good health. Sequences were obtained from blood. CDR3 region: CASSGAGGWETQYF. CDR3 sequence (DNA): TGTGCCAGCAGTGGGGCAGGGGGCTGGGAGACCCAGTACTTC.